A selection of T cell receptor beta chains follows, all from one sample in a study of blood T cell repertoires in COVID-19. The method was immunoSEQ multiplex PCR; TCRdb's version includes in-frame clones alone and lacks a portion of them. The sample has under 250,000 clones, about 83% seen once. The sample taken for sequencing was peripheral blood. These receptors all come from a human donor in a cohort sampled during active COVID-19. Both conserved end residues are part of each CDR3. D genes are given only for firm matches. The size of a clone is reported for some rows only, either as once, few or many, or as a class for expanded clones.

D gene | J gene | V gene | clone size | CDR3 DNA | CDR3 protein
TRBD1 | TRBJ2-4 | TRBV24-1 | NA | TGTGCCACCCCCGTTCGGGACAGGGGGCATGACCTAGCCAAAAACATTCAGTACTTC | CATPVRDRGHDLAKNIQYF
TRBD1 | TRBJ2-7 | TRBV19 | few | TGTGCCAGTAGTCCCCGGAATATGGGACAGACGAGGAAGCAGTACTTC | CASSPRNMGQTRKQYF
TRBD1 | TRBJ2-5 | TRBV18 | NA | TGTGCCAGCTCACCCCGGGACAGGGAAGAGACCCAGTACTTC | CASSPRDREETQYF
NA | TRBJ1-1 | TRBV28 | NA | TGTGCCAGCACTCGTCAGGGTCTCGGCAAGGAAGCTTTCTTT | CASTRQGLGKEAFF
TRBD1 | TRBJ1-3 | TRBV5-4 | NA | TGTGCCAGCAGCAGGGACAGTGGGGACACCATATATTTT | CASSRDSGDTIYF
TRBD1 | TRBJ1-1 | TRBV7-9 | NA | TGTGCCAGCAGCACACAACAGGGGGGTGAAGCTTTCTTT | CASSTQQGGEAFF
NA | TRBJ2-7 | TRBV9 | NA | TGTGCCAGCAGCCCCAGACTCAGCTCCTACGAGCAGTACTTC | CASSPRLSSYEQYF
NA | TRBJ2-2 | TRBV5-4 | NA | TGTGCCAGCAGCTTGGCCAAGTTTACTCCTAGCCCAACCGGGGAGCTGTTTTTT | CASSLAKFTPSPTGELFF
TRBD1 | TRBJ2-1 | TRBV6-4 | NA | TGTGCCAGCACCCTGGACAGGGGGCGCCTGAATGAGCAGTTCTTC | CASTLDRGRLNEQFF
NA | TRBJ1-2 | TRBV25-1 | few | TGTGCCAGCAGTGAACGACAGTCTAACTATGGCTACACCTTC | CASSERQSNYGYTF